These 26 T cell receptor beta chains came from one sample sequenced in a study of T cell repertoires in cytomegalovirus infection. Their antigens remain unidentified. TCRdb passed the reads through MiXCR, listing each CDR3 protein once. The table lists fewer than 350,000 distinct CDR3 sequences, approximately 32% of them singletons, with over 15% in the top ten. Sequencing was performed on cultured PBMCs, taken from culture after CMV antigen stimulation. These receptors were taken from a human donor in good health (CMV status not recorded). Some clones in this sample may be carry-over from other donors' samples.

The chain links TRBV4-2 to TRBJ1-1; unclear D gene. Trimming took off 4 bases at V and 1 base at J, with 7 bases between the two ends. CDR1 is LGHNA and CDR2 is YNFKEQ in the germline V gene. There are 13 residues in the CDR3. In DNA, the CDR3 is TGTGCCAGCAGCCCCCACAAGAACACTGAAGCTTTCTTT. This codes for CASSPHKNTEAFF.

The rearrangement links TRBV12-3 or TRBV12-4 to TRBJ2-7; 9 positions match TRBD1. V shed 6 bases and J 6 bases; nucleotides not matched to a gene: 12. The CDR3 has 15 residues. The CDR3 region has the DNA TGTGCCAGCAGCGCCGCCGGGACAGGGCGTCCCGAGCAGTACTTC. Translation gives CASSAAGTGRPEQYF.

The chain combines TRBV14 with TRBJ2-6; D might be TRBD2 (6 bases). This CDR3 is 14 amino acids long. V was pared by 4 bases and J by 4 bases, with 8 bases between. The V gene's germline CDR1 is SGHDN and CDR2 FVKESK. The CDR3 spells CASSPGGGANVLTF. In nucleotides, the CDR3 is TGTGCCAGCAGCCCTGGAGGGGGGGCCAACGTCCTGACTTTC.

This clonotype showed up just once. V usage is TRBV7-9 and J usage is TRBJ1-1; TRBD1 aligns across 9 bases. CDR3 length equals 14 residues. CDR1 is SEHNR, CDR2 FQNEAQ, per germline (reference sequence). V was pared by 6 bases and J by 6 bases, with 8 bases of the junction left unmatched. CDR3 bases: TGTGCCAGCAGACACGGACAGGGGATCGCTGAAGCTTTCTTT. Amino acid sequence: CASRHGQGIAEAFF. The full variable domain, its missing parts supplied by reference TRBV7-9 and TRBJ1-1, is DTGVSQNPRHKITKRGQNVTFRCDPISEHNRLYWYRQTLGQGPEFLTYFQNEAQLEKSRLLSDRFSAERPKGSFSTLEIQRTEQGDSAMYLCASRHGQGIAEAFFGQGTRLTVV.

There are a few counts of this clonotype. The chain joins TRBV19 to TRBJ1-5; D might be TRBD1 (6 bases). The V gene lost 3 bases and the J gene lost 7 bases, with 10 bases spanning the gap. The CDR3 consists of 13 residues. Germline loops: CDR1 LNHDA, CDR2 SQIVND (reference sequence). The CDR3 sequence: CASSIGQRQPQHF. As DNA, the CDR3 is TGTGCCAGTAGTATCGGACAGCGGCAGCCCCAGCATTTT.

This clonotype was found many times. The J gene is TRBJ2-1, the V gene TRBV7-8; D could derive from TRBD1 or TRBD2 (5 bases each). Trimming took off 4 bases at V and 5 bases at J, with 18 bases between the two ends. The CDR3 has 16 amino acids. Germline CDR1 SGHVS, CDR2 FQNEAQ. CDR3 loop: CASSSEGEGLNNEQFF. CDR3 bases: TGTGCCAGCAGCTCTGAAGGAGAGGGGCTCAACAATGAGCAGTTCTTC.

The J gene is TRBJ2-3, the V gene TRBV28, with a tentative D call TRBD2 (5 bases). This CDR3 has 15 amino acids. Germline V gene lookup returns CDR1 MDHEN and CDR2 SYDVKM. V was clipped by 6 bases and J by 3 bases, with 16 bases between them. The CDR3 is CASRRRAPGTDTQYF. The DNA for the CDR3 is TGTGCCAGCAGGCGGCGTGCTCCGGGGACAGATACGCAGTATTTT.

This sequence joins TRBV2 and TRBJ1-2; tentative D call: TRBD1 (5 bases). The CDR3 has 12 amino acids. Trimming removed 4 bases from V and 7 bases from J, with 10 bases in between. Germline assignment: CDR1 SNHLY and CDR2 FYNNEI. This CDR3 reads CASSVGRAGYTF. The CDR3 nucleotides read TGTGCCAGCAGTGTGGGCAGGGCTGGCTACACCTTC.

This chain joins TRBV7-9 and TRBJ1-1; 9 bases are shared with TRBD1. Germline V gene data show CDR1 as SEHNR and CDR2 as FQNEAQ (reference sequence). This CDR3 comprises 13 residues. This CDR3 reads CVVTGGMNTEAFF. CDR3 in DNA: TGTGTTGTGACAGGGGGGATGAACACTGAAGCTTTCTTT.

In this sample, this clonotype turned up a few times. The genes are TRBV27 and TRBJ1-1; D unclear. Trimming removed 1 base at V and 1 base at J, with 13 bases between. This CDR3 is 16 amino acids long. Germline assignment: CDR1 MNHEY and CDR2 SMNVEV (reference sequence). This CDR3 is CASSLWGGSGNTEAFF. CDR3 sequence (DNA): TGTGCCAGCAGTTTATGGGGTGGTTCGGGGAACACTGAAGCTTTCTTT.

This clonotype has at least ten counts. The genes are TRBV11-3 and TRBJ2-1; 7 bases fit TRBD1. The germline gives CDR1 SGHNT, CDR2 YENEEA. The V gene end was trimmed by 5 bases and the J gene end by 0 bases; junction bases not matched to a gene: 10. This CDR3 spans 17 amino acids. The CDR3 nucleotides are TGTGCCAGCAGCCCTGGGACAGCTACACACTCCTACAATGAGCAGTTCTTC. This codes for CASSPGTATHSYNEQFF.

This chain connects TRBV11-2 to TRBJ2-5, with 7 bases aligning to TRBD1. Looked up from germline, CDR1 is SGHAT and CDR2 is FQNNGV. The CDR3 has 13 residues. Losses at the gene ends were 3 bases for V and 6 bases for J; bases not matched to a gene: 4. The CDR3 loop is CASSFPGGQTQYF. The CDR3 coding sequence is TGTGCCAGCAGCTTCCCAGGGGGACAGACCCAGTACTTC.

Only a few counts were recorded for this clonotype. V usage is TRBV19 and J usage is TRBJ1-1, with D possibly being TRBD1 (5 bases). The V end was cut by 5 bases, the J end by 10 bases, with 11 bases between. CDR1 LNHDA and CDR2 SQIVND come from the germline V gene (reference sequence). CDR3 length: 11 amino acids. CDR3 protein: CASSLTVGAFF. CDR3 nucleotide sequence: TGTGCCAGTAGTCTGACAGTAGGAGCTTTCTTT.

This chain uses TRBV7-2 with TRBJ2-5; the match to TRBD1 covers 8 bases. This CDR3 contains 15 residues. V shed 6 bases and J 5 bases; nucleotides not matched to a gene: 11. The germline gives CDR1 SGHTA, CDR2 FQGNSA. This CDR3 is CASRPEDRADETQYF. CDR3 in DNA: TGTGCCAGCAGGCCTGAGGACAGGGCGGATGAGACCCAGTACTTC. The entire variable domain, with the rest obtained from reference TRBV7-2 and TRBJ2-5, is as follows: GAGVSQSPSNKVTEKGKDVELRCDPISGHTALYWYRQSLGQGLEFLIYFQGNSAPDKSGLPSDRFSAERTGGSVSTLTIQRTQQEDSAVYLCASRPEDRADETQYFGPGTRLLVL.

This clonotype was detected a few times. This chain joins TRBV29-1 and TRBJ1-2; D might be TRBD1 (5 bases). Per the germline V gene, CDR1 is SQVTM and CDR2 is ANQGSEA. The CDR3 runs to 14 residues. Between the trimmed V and J ends, which lost 0 bases and 4 bases, there was a span of 12 bases. In DNA, the CDR3 is TGCAGCGTTGAAGATCACAACGGGGCCTATGGCTACACCTTC. Translation gives CSVEDHNGAYGYTF. The full variable domain, in which reference TRBV29-1 and TRBJ1-2 provide the parts outside the CDR3, is SAVISQKPSRDICQRGTSLTIQCQVDSQVTMMFWYRQQPGQSLTLIATANQGSEATYESGFVIDKFPISRPNLTFSTLTVSNMSPEDSSIYLCSVEDHNGAYGYTFGSGTRLTVV.

The chain combines TRBV19 with TRBJ2-7; unclear D gene. The CDR3 consists of 13 residues. V was cut by 5 bases and J by 0 bases, with 8 bases left in between. Germline-derived CDR1 and CDR2 are LNHDA and SQIVND (reference sequence). CDR3: CASSPPNSYEQYF. DNA for the CDR3: TGTGCCAGTAGTCCCCCGAACTCCTACGAGCAGTACTTC.

This clonotype was recorded many times. The rearrangement uses TRBV7-8 and TRBJ2-7; TRBD1 aligns across 8 bases. The germline V gene encodes CDR1 SGHVS and CDR2 FQNEAQ. The CDR3 is 14 residues long. J lost 5 bases, V lost 3 bases, and 6 bases had no gene match. The CDR3 DNA reads TGTGCCAGCAGCTTGTACCAGGGGGCCGACGAGCAGTACTTC. Encoded protein: CASSLYQGADEQYF.

J is TRBJ2-3 and V is TRBV6-4, with TRBD2 matching 8 bases. The CDR3 totals 20 residues. Germline values: CDR1 MRHNA, CDR2 SNTAGT. After removal of 4 bases from V and 1 base from J, the junction contained 19 bases not matched to a gene. CDR3 nucleotide sequence: TGTGCCAGCAGTGGCCCGGAACGGGGGGGCCGAGGTGAAGGCACAGATACGCAGTATTTT. The encoded protein is CASSGPERGGRGEGTDTQYF.

This chain joins TRBV15 and TRBJ1-5; no clear D. CDR1 and CDR2 from the germline V gene are LNHNV and YYDKDF (reference sequence). V was trimmed by 0 bases and J by 4 bases, leaving 7 bases between them. This CDR3 region has 14 residues. The CDR3, as DNA: TGTGCCACCAGCAGAGACAGGTTAAATCAGCCCCAGCATTTT. Translation: CATSRDRLNQPQHF.

This clonotype has at least ten counts. The chain uses TRBV7-2 and TRBJ2-3, with 14 bases fitting TRBD2. The trim removed 0 bases at V and 4 bases at J, leaving 6 bases unmatched. This CDR3 contains 18 residues. CDR1 is SGHTA, CDR2 FQGNSA, per germline. CDR3 region: CASSLAETSGRVADTQYF. The CDR3 DNA reads TGTGCCAGCAGCTTAGCGGAGACTAGCGGGAGGGTCGCAGATACGCAGTATTTT.

A few counts support this clonotype. This chain connects TRBV6-1 to TRBJ2-5; D tentatively reads TRBD1 or TRBD2 (6 bases each). The CDR3 runs to 13 residues. V was pared by 2 bases and J by 5 bases, with 9 bases between. CDR1 and CDR2 from the germline V gene are MNHNS and SASEGT. The CDR3 DNA follows: TGTGCCAGCAGTGAAAGGGGGAGGGAGACCCAGTACTTC. Protein sequence: CASSERGRETQYF.

This CDR3 is CASSYYLLGQGETQYF. The DNA of the CDR3 is TGTGCCAGCAGCTACTACTTGCTGGGACAGGGGGAGACCCAGTACTTC. The rearrangement joins TRBV7-9 to TRBJ2-5, with TRBD1 matching 10 bases. CDR3 length: 16 residues. The germline gives CDR1 SEHNR, CDR2 FQNEAQ (reference sequence). V lost 4 bases and J lost 5; bases outside the gene matches: 10.

Written as DNA, the CDR3 is TGTGCCAGCAGTGCATCTCCAGGGAACACTGAAGCTTTCTTT. It specifies CASSASPGNTEAFF. The J gene is TRBJ1-1, the V gene TRBV6-4; D remains unclear. This CDR3 is 14 amino acids long. From germline, CDR1 is MRHNA and CDR2 SNTAGT. V was pared by 4 bases and J by 1 base, with 10 bases between.

This clonotype was counted a few times. The chain carries TRBV7-6 and TRBJ1-6; a possible D gene is TRBD1 (6 bases). The CDR3 length is 17 residues. Germline CDR1 is SGHVS and CDR2 is FNYEAQ. The V end lost 0 bases, the J end lost 4 bases, and 13 bases lay between the germline ends. In DNA, the CDR3 is TGTGCCAGCAGCTTAGCGGACAGTTCGGATTATAATTCACCCCTCCACTTT. It yields the protein CASSLADSSDYNSPLHF.

The V and J genes are TRBV12-3 or TRBV12-4 and TRBJ2-5; D perhaps matches TRBD1 (6 bases). V lost 4 bases to trimming and J lost 5 bases, with 14 bases between them. The length of the CDR3 is 14 residues. This CDR3 is CASSSWDTGETQYF. CDR3 DNA: TGTGCCAGCAGTTCTTGGGACACCGGCGAGACCCAGTACTTC.

The V and J genes are TRBV7-9 and TRBJ2-3; D call uncertain. Germline loops: CDR1 SEHNR, CDR2 FQNEAQ (reference sequence). The CDR3 runs 14 residues. V dropped 5 bases and J dropped 0 bases, with 9 bases sitting between them. The CDR3: CASSISRSTDTQYF. As DNA, the CDR3 is TGTGCCAGCAGCATATCACGAAGCACAGATACGCAGTATTTT.